This TCR beta chain emerged from a study of Graves' ophthalmopathy and Graves' hyperthyroidism (dated by TCRdb to the late 2010s). Study-wide context: Peripheral blood samples were taken at the time of initial diagnosis, before any treatment was given. To tell Graves' ophthalmopathy apart from Graves' hyperthyroidism, and to predict which patients would progress to ophthalmopathy, the study relied on TCR beta repertoire signatures. In total, approximately 130 blood samples were TCR-sequenced: under 45 ophthalmopathy, some 80 hyperthyroidism and about 17 hyperthyroidism-to-ophthalmopathy patients. To explore V-J signatures that distinguish ophthalmopathy from hyperthyroidism, a discovery set of about a hundred patients was enrolled, made up of roughly 41 with ophthalmopathy and some 56 with stable hyperthyroidism. For independent validation, a separate cohort was made up of some 19 hyperthyroidism patients plus 17 patients who later progressed from hyperthyroidism to ophthalmopathy. In more than five hyperthyroidism patients, T-cell repertoires of thyroid tissue and blood were compared. Following sample collection, hyperthyroidism patients were given methimazole at a starting dose of 30 mg daily, and ophthalmopathy patients were given high-dose intravenous methylprednisolone. The approximately 100 discovery patients were divided at random into training and test sets in a 7:3 ratio.

TCR beta CDR3 regions were amplified from RNA transcripts for repertoire sequencing. HTBI primers and the Qiagen OneStep RT-PCR kit were used in a first-round RT-PCR, which was followed by a second-round multiplex PCR, size selection and purification. Sequencing of the libraries was carried out on an Illumina HiSeq2000 in paired-end mode with 100 bp reads. The authors' analysis ran thus. Reads were processed with SOAPnuke, discarding reads with adapters, uncalled bases, mean Phred below 15, or no exact constant-primer or identifier match. COPE v1.2.5 was used to merge the high-quality paired reads. Unique nucleotide sequences were defined as clonotypes and aligned to IMGT TRB V, D and J references using MiTCR v1.1. Analysis was restricted to V-J combinations with a frequency above 0.0001, which covered 98% to 99.2% of repertoires. For each V-J combination, a TCR clonal expansion and chaos score was defined as the ratio of F50 clonal expansion to chaos observed in the TCRdist matrix. Welch's t-statistics and random forest were used to narrow the features down to around 13 V-J combinations, which were then fed into a naive Bayes classifier. The similarity between thyroid and blood repertoires was quantified using the Morisita-Horn index. TCRdb reprocessed the public reads (quality trimming at Q25 with fastp, clone calling with MiXCR) and kept in-frame beta chains. Records with the same CDR3 protein are collapsed into one entry carrying the most frequent genes and DNA. TCRdb assigned the V and J calls; the authors' analysis was not used. In all, the sample holds about 150,000 distinct CDR3 sequences, and about 40% of those were seen once. Together, the top ten hold 4.5% to 6% of the sample.

Ophthalmopathy patients were characterized by moderately to severely active disease, a Clinical Activity Score of at least 3, a NOSPECS grade of at least 4, and a disease duration under 3 months. Anyone with other autoimmune diseases, uncontrolled infections, pregnancy or lactation was excluded from the study. Clinical symptoms, serum thyroxine, TRAb, thyroid ultrasound and orbital computed tomography formed the basis of the diagnosis. Ficoll-Paque density gradient centrifugation was used to isolate PBMCs from around 10 ml of fresh peripheral blood. Total RNA was extracted with Trizol reagent and quality-checked on an Agilent 2100 Bioanalyzer. Study-level results and caveats: Most expanded thyroid clonotypes with a frequency above 0.001 also appeared in blood, which suggests that blood repertoires may reflect the immune response in the thyroid. In cross-validation, the 13-signature model distinguished ophthalmopathy from stable hyperthyroidism with about 90% sensitivity and 81.08% specificity, while in the test set the corresponding values were about 80% and 75%. In validation, the model predicted ophthalmopathy progression with 70.59% sensitivity and about 77% specificity; roughly 11 predicted patients were CT-confirmed with GO in a median of roughly 6.8 months. No statistical method was used to predetermine the sample size, and group allocation was not hidden from the investigators.

This clonotype was seen at least ten times. The specificity of this receptor is unknown. The record has no base qualities; no much larger clone is one base away. From a lookup of the germline V gene (reference sequence), CDR1 and CDR2 are DFQATT and SNEGSKA. Trimming at the junction amounts to 4 bases on V and 1 base on J, and the germline ends lie 8 bases apart. There are 13 amino acids in the CDR3, from cysteine to phenylalanine inclusive. The retained sequence is limited to the CDR3, 39 bases, with the frame set at the first base. Sequenced input: peripheral blood. The TCR sequence derives from a middle-aged woman with Graves' ophthalmopathy. Donor details come from another sample of the same person, matched by shared clones. In this chain, TRBV20-1 is recombined with TRBJ1-5; the D gene assignment is ambiguous. Here the CDR3 is given as CSATRASNQPQHF. Here is the DNA: TGCAGTGCTACTAGGGCCAGCAATCAGCCCCAGCATTTT.